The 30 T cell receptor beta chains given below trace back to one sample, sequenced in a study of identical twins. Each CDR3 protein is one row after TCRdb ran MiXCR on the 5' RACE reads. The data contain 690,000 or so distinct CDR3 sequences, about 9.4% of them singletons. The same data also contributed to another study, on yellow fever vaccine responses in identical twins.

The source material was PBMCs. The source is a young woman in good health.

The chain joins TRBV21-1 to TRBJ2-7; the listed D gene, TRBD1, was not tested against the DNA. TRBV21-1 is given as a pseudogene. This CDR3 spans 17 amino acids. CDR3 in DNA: TGTGCCAGCAGCCCGCGAGAGGACAGGGGGCGCAGATACGAGCAGTACTTC. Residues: CASSPREDRGRRYEQYF.

CDR3 coding DNA: TGCAGTGCTACCAAAACGTTCCCCAGAACAGATACGCAGTATTTT. It encodes CSATKTFPRTDTQYF. This chain joins TRBV20-1 and TRBJ2-3; D is undetermined. There are 15 residues in the CDR3. V was clipped by 4 bases and J by 3 bases, with 17 bases between them. CDR1 DFQATT and CDR2 SNEGSKA come from the germline V gene (reference sequence).

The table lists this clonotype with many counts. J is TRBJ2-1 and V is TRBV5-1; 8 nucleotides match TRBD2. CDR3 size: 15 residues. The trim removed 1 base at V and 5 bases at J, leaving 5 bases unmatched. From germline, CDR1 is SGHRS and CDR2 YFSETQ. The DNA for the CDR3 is TGCGCCAGCAGCTTGCGGGAGGGCCAGAACAATGAGCAGTTCTTC. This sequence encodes CASSLREGQNNEQFF.

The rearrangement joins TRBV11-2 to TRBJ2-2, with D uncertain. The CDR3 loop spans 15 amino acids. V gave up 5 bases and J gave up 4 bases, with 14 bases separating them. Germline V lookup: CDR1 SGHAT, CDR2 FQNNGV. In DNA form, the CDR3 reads TGTGCCAGCAGCATTTACACCGTCGGCACCGGGGAGCTGTTTTTT. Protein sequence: CASSIYTVGTGELFF.

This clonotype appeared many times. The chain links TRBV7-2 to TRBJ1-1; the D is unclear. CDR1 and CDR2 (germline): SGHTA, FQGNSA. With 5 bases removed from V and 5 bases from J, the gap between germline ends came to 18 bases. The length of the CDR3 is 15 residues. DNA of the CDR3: TGTGCCAGCAGCCTCCGTAGTGATCTGGGTACTGAAGCTTTCTTT. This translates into CASSLRSDLGTEAFF. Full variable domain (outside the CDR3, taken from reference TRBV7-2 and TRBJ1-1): GAGVSQSPSNKVTEKGKDVELRCDPISGHTALYWYRQSLGQGLEFLIYFQGNSAPDKSGLPSDRFSAERTGGSVSTLTIQRTQQEDSAVYLCASSLRSDLGTEAFFGQGTRLTVV.

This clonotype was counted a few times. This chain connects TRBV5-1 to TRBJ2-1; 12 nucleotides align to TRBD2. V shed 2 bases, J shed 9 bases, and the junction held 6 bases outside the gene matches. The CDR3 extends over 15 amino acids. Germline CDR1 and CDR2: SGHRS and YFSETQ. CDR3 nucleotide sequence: TGCGCCAGCAGCTTTTCTAGCGGGGGGGTGGTTGAGCAGTTCTTC. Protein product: CASSFSSGGVVEQFF.

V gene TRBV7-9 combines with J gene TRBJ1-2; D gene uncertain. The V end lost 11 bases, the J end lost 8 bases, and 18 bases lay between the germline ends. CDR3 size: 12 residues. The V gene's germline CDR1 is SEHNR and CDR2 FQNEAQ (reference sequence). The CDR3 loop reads CACGFEKLGYTF. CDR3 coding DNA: TGTGCCTGTGGGTTTGAGAAACTAGGCTACACCTTC.

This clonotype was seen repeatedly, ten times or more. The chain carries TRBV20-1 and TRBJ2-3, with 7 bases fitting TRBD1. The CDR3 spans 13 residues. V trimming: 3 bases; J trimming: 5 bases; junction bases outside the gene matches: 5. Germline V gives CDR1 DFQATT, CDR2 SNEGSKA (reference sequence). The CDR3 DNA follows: TGCAGTGCTAGTGCTCAGGGGGTAGATACGCAGTATTTT. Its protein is CSASAQGVDTQYF.

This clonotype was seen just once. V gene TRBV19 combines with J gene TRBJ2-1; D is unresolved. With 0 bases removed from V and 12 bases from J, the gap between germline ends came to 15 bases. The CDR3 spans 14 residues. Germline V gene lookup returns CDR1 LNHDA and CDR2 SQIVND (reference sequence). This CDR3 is CASSIDWGGGVQFF. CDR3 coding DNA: TGTGCCAGTAGTATAGATTGGGGTGGTGGTGTGCAGTTCTTC.

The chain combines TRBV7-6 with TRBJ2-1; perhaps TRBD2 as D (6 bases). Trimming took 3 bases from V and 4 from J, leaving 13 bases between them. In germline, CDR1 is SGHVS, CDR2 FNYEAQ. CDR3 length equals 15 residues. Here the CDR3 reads CASSLLAEPYNEQFF. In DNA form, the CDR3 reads TGTGCCAGCAGCTTGTTAGCGGAACCTTACAATGAGCAGTTCTTC.

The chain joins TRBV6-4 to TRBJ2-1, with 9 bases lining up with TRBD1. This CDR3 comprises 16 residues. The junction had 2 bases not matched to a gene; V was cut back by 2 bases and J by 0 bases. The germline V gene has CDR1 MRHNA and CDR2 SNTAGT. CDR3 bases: TGTGCCAGCAGTGACCCGACAGGGGGCTCCTACAATGAGCAGTTCTTC. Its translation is CASSDPTGGSYNEQFF.

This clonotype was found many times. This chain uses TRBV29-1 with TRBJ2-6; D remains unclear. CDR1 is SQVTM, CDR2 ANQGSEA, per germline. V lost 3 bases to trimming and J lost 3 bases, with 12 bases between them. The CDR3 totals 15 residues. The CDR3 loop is CSVEVVGFGANVLTF. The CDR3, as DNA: TGCAGCGTTGAGGTCGTGGGGTTTGGGGCCAACGTCCTGACTTTC.

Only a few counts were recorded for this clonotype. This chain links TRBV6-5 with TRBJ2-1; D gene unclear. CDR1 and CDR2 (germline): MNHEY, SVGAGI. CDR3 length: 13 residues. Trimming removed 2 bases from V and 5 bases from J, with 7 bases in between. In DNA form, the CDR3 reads TGTGCCAGCAGTTACACAGAAGACAATGAGCAGTTCTTC. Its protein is CASSYTEDNEQFF.

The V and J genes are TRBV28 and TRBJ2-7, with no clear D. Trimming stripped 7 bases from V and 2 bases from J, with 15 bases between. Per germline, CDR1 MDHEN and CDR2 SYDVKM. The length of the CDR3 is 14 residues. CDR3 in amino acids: CASMVSRPAYEQYF. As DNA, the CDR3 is TGTGCCAGCATGGTTAGCAGGCCAGCCTACGAGCAGTACTTC.

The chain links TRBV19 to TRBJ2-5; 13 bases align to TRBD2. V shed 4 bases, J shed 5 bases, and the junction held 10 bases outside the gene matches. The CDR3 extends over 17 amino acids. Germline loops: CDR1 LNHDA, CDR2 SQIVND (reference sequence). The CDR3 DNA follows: TGTGCCAGTAGTACAACAGGACTAGCGGGAGAGGGCGAGACCCAGTACTTC. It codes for CASSTTGLAGEGETQYF. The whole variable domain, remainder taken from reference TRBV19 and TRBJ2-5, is DGGITQSPKYLFRKEGQNVTLSCEQNLNHDAMYWYRQDPGQGLRLIYYSQIVNDFQKGDIAEGYSVSREKKESFPLTVTSAQKNPTAFYLCASSTTGLAGEGETQYFGPGTRLLVL.

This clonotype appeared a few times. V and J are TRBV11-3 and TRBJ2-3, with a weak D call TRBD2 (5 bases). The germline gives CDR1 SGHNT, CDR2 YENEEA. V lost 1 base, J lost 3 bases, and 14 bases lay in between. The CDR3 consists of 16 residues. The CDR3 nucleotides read TGTGCCAGCAGCTTAGGAGGGATGGGGAAAACAGATACGCAGTATTTT. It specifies CASSLGGMGKTDTQYF.

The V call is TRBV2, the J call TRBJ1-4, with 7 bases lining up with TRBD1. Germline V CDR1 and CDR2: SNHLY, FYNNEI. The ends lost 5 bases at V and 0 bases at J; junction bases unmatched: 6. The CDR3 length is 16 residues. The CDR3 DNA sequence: TGTGCCAGCAGTTCGTACAGGGGTGCAACTAATGAAAAACTGTTTTTT. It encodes CASSSYRGATNEKLFF.

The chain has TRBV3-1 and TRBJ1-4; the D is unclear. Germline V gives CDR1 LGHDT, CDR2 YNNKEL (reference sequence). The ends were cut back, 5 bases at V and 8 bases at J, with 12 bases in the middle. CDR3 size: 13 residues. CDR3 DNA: TGTGCCAGCAGCGACCGGGGAGTCGAAAAACTGTTTTTT. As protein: CASSDRGVEKLFF. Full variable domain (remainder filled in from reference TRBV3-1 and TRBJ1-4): DTAVSQTPKYLVTQMGNDKSIKCEQNLGHDTMYWYKQDSKKFLKIMFSYNNKELIINETVPNRFSPKSPDKAHLNLHINSLELGDSAVYFCASSDRGVEKLFFGSGTQLSVL.

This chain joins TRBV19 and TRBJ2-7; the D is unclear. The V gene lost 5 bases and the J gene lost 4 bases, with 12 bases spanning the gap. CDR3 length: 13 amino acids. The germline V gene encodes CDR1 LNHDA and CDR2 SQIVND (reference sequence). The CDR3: CASSVRTPYEQYF. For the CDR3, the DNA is TGTGCCAGTAGTGTCCGGACGCCGTACGAGCAGTACTTC.

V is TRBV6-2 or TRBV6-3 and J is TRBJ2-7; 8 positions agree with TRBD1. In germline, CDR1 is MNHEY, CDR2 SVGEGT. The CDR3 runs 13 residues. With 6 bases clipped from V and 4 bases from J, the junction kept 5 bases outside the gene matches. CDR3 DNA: TGTGCCAGCAGCCGGACAGGGTATTACGAGCAGTACTTC. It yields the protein CASSRTGYYEQYF.

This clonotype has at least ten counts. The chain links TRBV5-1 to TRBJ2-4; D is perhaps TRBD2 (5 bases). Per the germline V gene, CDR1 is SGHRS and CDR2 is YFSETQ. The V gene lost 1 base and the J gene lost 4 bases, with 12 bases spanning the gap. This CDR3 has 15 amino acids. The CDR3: CASSLSAGIKNIQYF. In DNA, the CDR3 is TGCGCCAGCAGCTTGTCTGCCGGGATTAAAAACATTCAGTACTTC.

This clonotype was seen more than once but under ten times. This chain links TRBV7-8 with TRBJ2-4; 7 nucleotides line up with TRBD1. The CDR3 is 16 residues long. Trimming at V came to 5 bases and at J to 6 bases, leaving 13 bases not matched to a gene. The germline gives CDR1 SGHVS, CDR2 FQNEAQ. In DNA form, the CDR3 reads TGTGCCAGCAGCCCTGAAAGGGACAGCAGACTAAACATTCAGTACTTC. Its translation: CASSPERDSRLNIQYF.

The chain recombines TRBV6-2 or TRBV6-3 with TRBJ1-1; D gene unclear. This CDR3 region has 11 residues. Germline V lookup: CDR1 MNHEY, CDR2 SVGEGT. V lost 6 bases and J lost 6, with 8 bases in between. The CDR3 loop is CASRNLAEAFF. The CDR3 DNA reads TGTGCCAGCAGGAATTTAGCTGAAGCTTTCTTT.

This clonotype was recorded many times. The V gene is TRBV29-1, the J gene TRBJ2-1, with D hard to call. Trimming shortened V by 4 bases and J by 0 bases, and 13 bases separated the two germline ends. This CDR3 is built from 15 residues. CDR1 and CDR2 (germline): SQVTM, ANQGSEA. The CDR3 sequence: CSVVLLISSYNEQFF. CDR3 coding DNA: TGCAGCGTTGTCCTACTGATAAGCTCCTACAATGAGCAGTTCTTC.

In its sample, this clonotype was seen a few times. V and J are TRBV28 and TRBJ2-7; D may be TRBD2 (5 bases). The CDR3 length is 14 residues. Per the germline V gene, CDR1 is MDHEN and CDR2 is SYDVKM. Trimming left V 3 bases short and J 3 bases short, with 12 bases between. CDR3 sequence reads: CASSLEDQRYEQYF. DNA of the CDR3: TGTGCCAGCAGTTTGGAGGACCAGCGCTACGAGCAGTACTTC.

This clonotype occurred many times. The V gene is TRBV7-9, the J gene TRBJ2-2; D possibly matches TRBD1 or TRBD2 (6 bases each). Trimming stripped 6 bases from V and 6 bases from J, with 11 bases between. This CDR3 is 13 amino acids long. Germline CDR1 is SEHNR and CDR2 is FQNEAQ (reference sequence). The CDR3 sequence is CASSRGDPGELFF. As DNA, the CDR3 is TGTGCCAGCAGTAGGGGGGACCCCGGGGAGCTGTTTTTT.

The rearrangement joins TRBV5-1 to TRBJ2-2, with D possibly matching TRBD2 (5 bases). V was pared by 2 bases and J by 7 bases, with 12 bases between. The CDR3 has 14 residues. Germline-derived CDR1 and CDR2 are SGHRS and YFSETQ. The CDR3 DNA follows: TGCGCCAGCAGCTTAGGCCTAGCTGGCGGGGAGCTGTTTTTT. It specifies CASSLGLAGGELFF.

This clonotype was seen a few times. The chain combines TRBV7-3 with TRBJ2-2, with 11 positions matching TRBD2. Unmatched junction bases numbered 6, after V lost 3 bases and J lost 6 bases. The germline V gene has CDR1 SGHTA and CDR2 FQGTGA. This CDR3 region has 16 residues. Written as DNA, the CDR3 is TGTGCCAGCAGCTTGATAGCGGGGGGGCTAGCCGGGGAGCTGTTTTTT. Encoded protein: CASSLIAGGLAGELFF. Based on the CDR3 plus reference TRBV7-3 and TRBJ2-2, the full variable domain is GAGVSQTPSNKVTEKGKYVELRCDPISGHTALYWYRQSLGQGPEFLIYFQGTGAADDSGLPNDRFFAVRPEGSVSTLKIQRTERGDSAVYLCASSLIAGGLAGELFFGEGSRLTVL.

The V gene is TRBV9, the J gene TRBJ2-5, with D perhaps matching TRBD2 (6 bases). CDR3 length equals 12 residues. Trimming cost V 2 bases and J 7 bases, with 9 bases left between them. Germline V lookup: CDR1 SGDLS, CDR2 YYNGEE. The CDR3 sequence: CASSVMGGTQYF. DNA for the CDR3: TGTGCCAGCAGCGTTATGGGGGGGACCCAGTACTTC.

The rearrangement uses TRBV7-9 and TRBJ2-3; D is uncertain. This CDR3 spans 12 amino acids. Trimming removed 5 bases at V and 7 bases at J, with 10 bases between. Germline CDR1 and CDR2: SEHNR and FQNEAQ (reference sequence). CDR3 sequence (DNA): TGTGCCAGCAGCGGCCGTCAGAATACGCAGTATTTT. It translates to CASSGRQNTQYF.